One sample yielded the 3 T cell receptor beta chains listed below, sequenced in a study of cytotoxic CD8 clonotypes in ibrutinib-treated CLL. Sequencing was performed with immunoSEQ multiplex PCR; in TCRdb, only in-frame clones are kept and a portion is missing. The top ten hold 6.7% of the sample, which has about 310,000 clones, 80% seen once. Specimen: PBMCs, collected before ibrutinib treatment. The receptors originated from a human donor with chronic lymphocytic leukemia.

The rearrangement joins TRBV2 to TRBJ2-3; possibly TRBD1 for D (5 bases). Germline V gene lookup returns CDR1 SNHLY and CDR2 FYNNEI. V lost 7 bases, J lost 2 bases, and 7 bases lay in between. This CDR3 contains 12 residues. DNA of the CDR3: TGTGCCAGCAAACAGGACACAGATACGCAGTATTTT. Residues: CASKQDTDTQYF.

This sequence joins TRBV7-6 and TRBJ2-7; no reliable D call. Germline V gene sequence: CDR1 SGHVS, CDR2 FNYEAQ. Trimming shortened V by 2 bases and J by 0 bases, and 11 bases separated the two germline ends. This CDR3 has 15 amino acids. The CDR3 region is CASSLNSVNSYEQYF. In nucleotides, the CDR3 is TGTGCCAGCAGCTTAAACAGTGTAAACTCCTACGAGCAGTACTTC.

This sequence joins TRBV4-1 and TRBJ2-7; D is unclear. V lost 2 bases, J lost 6 bases, and 11 bases lay in between. The CDR3 sequence is 13 residues long. Germline-derived CDR1 and CDR2 are MGHRA and YSYEKL. CDR3 loop: CASSQPRAGEQYF. DNA for the CDR3: TGCGCCAGCAGCCAACCCCGGGCTGGCGAGCAGTACTTC.